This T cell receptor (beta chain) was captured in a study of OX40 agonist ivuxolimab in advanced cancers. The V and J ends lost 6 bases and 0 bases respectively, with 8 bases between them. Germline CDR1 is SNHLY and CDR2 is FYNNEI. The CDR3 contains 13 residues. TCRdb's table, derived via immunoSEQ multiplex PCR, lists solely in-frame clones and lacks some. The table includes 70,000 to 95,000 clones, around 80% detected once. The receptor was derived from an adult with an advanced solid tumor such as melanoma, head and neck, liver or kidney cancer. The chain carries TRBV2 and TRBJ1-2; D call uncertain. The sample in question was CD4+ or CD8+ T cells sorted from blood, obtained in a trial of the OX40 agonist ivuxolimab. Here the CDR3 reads CASRGSSNYGYTF. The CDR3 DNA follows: TGTGCCAGCAGAGGATCATCTAACTATGGCTACACCTTC.